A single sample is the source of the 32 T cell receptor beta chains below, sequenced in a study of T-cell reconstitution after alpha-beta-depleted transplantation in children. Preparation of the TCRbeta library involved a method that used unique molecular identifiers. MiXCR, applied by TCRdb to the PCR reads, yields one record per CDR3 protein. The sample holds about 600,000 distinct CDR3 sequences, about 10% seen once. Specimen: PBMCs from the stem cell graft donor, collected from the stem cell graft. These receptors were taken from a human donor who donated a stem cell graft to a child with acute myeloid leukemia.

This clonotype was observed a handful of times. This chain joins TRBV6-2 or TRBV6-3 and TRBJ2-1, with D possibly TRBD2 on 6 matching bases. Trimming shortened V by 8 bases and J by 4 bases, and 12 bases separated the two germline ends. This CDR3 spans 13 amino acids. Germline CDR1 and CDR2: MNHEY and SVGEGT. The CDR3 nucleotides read TGTGCCAGCCGGGAGTCCCTTTACAATGAGCAGTTCTTC. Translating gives CASRESLYNEQFF.

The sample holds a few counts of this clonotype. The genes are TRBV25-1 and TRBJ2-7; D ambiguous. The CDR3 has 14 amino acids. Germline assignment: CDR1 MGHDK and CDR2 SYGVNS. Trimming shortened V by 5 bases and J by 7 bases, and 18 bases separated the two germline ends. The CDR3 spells CASSSSSVMGEQYF. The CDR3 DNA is TGTGCCAGCAGTTCCTCCTCAGTAATGGGGGAGCAGTACTTC.

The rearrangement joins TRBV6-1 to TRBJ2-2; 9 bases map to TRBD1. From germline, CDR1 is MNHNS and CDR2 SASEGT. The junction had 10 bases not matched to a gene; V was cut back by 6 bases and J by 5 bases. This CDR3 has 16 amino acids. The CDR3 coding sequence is TGTGCCAGCAGCCGCGTGACAGGGGGGCCGACCGGGGAGCTGTTTTTT. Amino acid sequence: CASSRVTGGPTGELFF.

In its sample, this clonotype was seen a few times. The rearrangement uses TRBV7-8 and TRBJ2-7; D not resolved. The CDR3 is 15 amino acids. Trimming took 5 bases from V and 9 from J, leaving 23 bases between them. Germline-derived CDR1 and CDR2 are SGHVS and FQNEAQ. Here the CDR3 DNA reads TGTGCCAGCAGCCCGTGGCACGTTACTCTCTGGGGGCAGTACTTC. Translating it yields CASSPWHVTLWGQYF.

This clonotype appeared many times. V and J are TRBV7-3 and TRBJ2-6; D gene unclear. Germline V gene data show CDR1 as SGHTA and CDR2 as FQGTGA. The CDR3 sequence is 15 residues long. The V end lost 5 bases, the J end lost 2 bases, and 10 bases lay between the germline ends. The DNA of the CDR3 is TGTGCCAGCAGCCCTGCAGGTCCTGGGGCCAACGTCCTGACTTTC. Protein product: CASSPAGPGANVLTF.

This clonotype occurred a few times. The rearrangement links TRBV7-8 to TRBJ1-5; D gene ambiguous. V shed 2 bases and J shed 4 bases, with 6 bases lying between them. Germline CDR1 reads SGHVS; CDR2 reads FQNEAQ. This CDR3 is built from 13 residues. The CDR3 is CASSLWENQPQHF. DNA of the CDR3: TGTGCCAGCAGCTTATGGGAGAATCAGCCCCAGCATTTT.

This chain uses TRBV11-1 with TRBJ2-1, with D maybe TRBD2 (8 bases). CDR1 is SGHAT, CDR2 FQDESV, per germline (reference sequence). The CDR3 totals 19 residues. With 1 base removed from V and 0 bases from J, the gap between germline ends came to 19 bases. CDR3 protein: CASSLEGAGGLFSYNEQFF. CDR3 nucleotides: TGTGCCAGCAGCTTAGAGGGGGCGGGAGGCCTTTTCTCCTACAATGAGCAGTTCTTC. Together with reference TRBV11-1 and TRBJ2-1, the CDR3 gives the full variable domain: EAEVAQSPRYKITEKSQAVAFWCDPISGHATLYWYRQILGQGPELLVQFQDESVVDDSQLPKDRFSAERLKGVDSTLKIQPAELGDSAMYLCASSLEGAGGLFSYNEQFFGPGTRLTVL.

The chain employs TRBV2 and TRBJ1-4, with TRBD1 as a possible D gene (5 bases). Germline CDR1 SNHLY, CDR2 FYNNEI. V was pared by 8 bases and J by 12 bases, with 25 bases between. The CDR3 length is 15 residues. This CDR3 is CASVVSHSGGGELFF. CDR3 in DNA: TGTGCCAGCGTGGTTAGTCACAGCGGGGGGGGAGAACTGTTTTTT.

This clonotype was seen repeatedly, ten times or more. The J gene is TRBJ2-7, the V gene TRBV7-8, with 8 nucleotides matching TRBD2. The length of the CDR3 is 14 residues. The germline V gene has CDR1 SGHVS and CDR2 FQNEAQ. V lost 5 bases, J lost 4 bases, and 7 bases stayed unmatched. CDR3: CASSPREGTYEQYF. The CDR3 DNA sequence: TGTGCCAGCAGCCCTCGGGAGGGAACATACGAGCAGTACTTC.

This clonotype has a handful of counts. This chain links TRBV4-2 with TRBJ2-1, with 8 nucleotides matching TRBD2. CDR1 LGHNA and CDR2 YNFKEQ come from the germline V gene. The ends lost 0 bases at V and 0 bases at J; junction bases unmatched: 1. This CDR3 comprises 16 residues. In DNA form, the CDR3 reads TGTGCCAGCAGCCAAGAGCGGGAGGTCTCCTACAATGAGCAGTTCTTC. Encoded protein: CASSQEREVSYNEQFF.

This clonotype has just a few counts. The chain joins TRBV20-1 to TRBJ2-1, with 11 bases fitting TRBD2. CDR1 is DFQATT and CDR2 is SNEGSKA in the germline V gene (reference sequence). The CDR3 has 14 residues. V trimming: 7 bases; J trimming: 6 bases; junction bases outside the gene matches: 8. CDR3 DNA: TGCAGTGTTAGCGGGAGGGCCCTCAGCAATGAGCAGTTCTTC. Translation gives CSVSGRALSNEQFF.

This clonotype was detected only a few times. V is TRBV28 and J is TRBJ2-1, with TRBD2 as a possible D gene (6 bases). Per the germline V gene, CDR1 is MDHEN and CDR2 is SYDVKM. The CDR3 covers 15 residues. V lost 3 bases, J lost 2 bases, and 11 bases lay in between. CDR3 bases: TGTGCCAGCAGTTTTAGGCCTAGCGCCTACAATGAGCAGTTCTTC. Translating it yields CASSFRPSAYNEQFF. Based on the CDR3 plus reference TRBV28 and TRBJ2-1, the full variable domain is DVKVTQSSRYLVKRTGEKVFLECVQDMDHENMFWYRQDPGLGLRLIYFSYDVKMKEKGDIPEGYSVSREKKERFSLILESASTNQTSMYLCASSFRPSAYNEQFFGPGTRLTVL.

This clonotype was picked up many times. The CDR3 region is CASSYSEVPVEQFF. The CDR3, as DNA: TGTGCCAGCAGTTACTCAGAGGTCCCGGTCGAGCAGTTCTTC. The chain has TRBV6-2 or TRBV6-3 and TRBJ2-1; D is unclear. The CDR3 has 14 amino acids. The germline V gene has CDR1 MNHEY and CDR2 SVGEGT. Trimming left V 0 bases short and J 10 bases short, with 13 bases between.

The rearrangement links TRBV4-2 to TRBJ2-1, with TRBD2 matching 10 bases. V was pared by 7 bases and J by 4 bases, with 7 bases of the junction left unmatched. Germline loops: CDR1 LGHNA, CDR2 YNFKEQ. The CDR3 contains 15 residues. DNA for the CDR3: TGTGCCAGCACTTCCCGGACTAGCGGTTACAATGAGCAGTTCTTC. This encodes CASTSRTSGYNEQFF.

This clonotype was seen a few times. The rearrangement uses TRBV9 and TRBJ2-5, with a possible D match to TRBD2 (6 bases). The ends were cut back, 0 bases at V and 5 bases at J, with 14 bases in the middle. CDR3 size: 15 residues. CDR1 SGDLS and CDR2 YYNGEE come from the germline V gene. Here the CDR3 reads CASSVEGQRAETQYF. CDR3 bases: TGTGCCAGCAGCGTAGAGGGTCAGCGGGCGGAGACCCAGTACTTC.

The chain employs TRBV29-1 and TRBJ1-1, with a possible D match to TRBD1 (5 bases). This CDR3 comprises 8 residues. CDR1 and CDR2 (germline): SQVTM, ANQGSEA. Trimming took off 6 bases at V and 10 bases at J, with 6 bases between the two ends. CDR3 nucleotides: TGCAGCGTCGGGACAGCTTTCTTT. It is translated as CSVGTAFF. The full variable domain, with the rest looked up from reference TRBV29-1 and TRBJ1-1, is SAVISQKPSRDICQRGTSLTIQCQVDSQVTMMFWYRQQPGQSLTLIATANQGSEATYESGFVIDKFPISRPNLTFSTLTVSNMSPEDSSIYLCSVGTAFFGQGTRLTVV.

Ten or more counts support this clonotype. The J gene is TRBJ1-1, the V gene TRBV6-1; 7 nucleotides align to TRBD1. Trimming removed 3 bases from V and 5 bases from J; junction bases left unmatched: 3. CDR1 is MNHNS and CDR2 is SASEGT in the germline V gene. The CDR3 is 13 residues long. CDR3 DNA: TGTGCCAGCAGTGAGACACAGGGGACTGAAGCTTTCTTT. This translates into CASSETQGTEAFF.

CDR3 coding DNA: TGTGCCAGCAGTTCCCTCGGGACTAGCGGTAACAATGAGCAGTTCTTC. It specifies CASSSLGTSGNNEQFF. This chain links TRBV12-3 or TRBV12-4 with TRBJ2-1; the match to TRBD2 covers 11 bases. The CDR3 spans 16 residues. The V segment lost 4 bases and the J segment 5 bases; nucleotides outside the gene matches: 7.

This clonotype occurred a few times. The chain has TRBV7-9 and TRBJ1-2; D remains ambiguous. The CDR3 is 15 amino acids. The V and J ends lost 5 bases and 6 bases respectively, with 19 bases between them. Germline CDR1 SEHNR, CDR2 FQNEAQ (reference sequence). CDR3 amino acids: CASSRIRQGLDGYTF. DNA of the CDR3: TGTGCCAGCAGCCGAATACGGCAAGGGCTTGATGGCTACACCTTC.

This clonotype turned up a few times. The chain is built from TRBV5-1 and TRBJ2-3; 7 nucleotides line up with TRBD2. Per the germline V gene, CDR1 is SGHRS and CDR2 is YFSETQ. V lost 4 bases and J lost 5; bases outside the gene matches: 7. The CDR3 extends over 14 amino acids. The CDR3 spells CASSPGTTGDTQYF. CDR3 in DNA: TGCGCCAGCAGCCCGGGGACTACCGGAGATACGCAGTATTTT.

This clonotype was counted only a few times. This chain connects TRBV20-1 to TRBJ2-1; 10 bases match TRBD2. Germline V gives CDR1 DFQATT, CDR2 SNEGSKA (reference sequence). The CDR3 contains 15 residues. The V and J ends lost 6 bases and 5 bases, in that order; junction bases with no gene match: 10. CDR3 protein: CSAGPGLAVNNEQFF. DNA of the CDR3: TGCAGTGCCGGACCTGGACTAGCGGTAAACAATGAGCAGTTCTTC.

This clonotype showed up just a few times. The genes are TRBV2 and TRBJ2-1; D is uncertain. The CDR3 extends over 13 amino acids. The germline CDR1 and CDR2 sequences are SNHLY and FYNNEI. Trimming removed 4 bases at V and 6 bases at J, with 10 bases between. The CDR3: CASSVSLVNEQFF. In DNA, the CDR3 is TGTGCCAGCAGTGTTTCATTAGTCAATGAGCAGTTCTTC.

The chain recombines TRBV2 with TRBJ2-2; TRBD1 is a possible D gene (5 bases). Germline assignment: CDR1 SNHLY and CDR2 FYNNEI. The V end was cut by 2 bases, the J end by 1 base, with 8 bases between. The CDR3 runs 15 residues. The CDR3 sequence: CASSEQGWNTGELFF. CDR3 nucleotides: TGTGCCAGCAGTGAACAGGGATGGAACACCGGGGAGCTGTTTTTT.

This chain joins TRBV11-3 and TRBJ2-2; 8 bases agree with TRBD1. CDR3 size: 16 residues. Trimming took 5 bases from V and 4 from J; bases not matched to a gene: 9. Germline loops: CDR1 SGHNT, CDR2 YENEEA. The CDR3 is CASSASGGAGTGELFF. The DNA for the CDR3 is TGTGCCAGCAGCGCCTCAGGGGGCGCGGGCACCGGGGAGCTGTTTTTT.

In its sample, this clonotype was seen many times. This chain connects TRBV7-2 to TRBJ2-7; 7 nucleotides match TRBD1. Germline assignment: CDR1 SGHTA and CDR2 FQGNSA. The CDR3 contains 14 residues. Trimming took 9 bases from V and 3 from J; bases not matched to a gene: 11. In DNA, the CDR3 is TGTGCCAGGCTAGGACAGGAAGAGAACTACGAGCAGTACTTC. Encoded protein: CARLGQEENYEQYF.

This CDR3 is CASSLAGGTLAKNIQYF. The CDR3 DNA reads as TGTGCCAGCAGCCTAGCGGGAGGGACTCTAGCCAAAAACATTCAGTACTTC. The V and J genes are TRBV5-6 and TRBJ2-4; TRBD2 aligns across 12 bases. The CDR3 spans 17 residues. Germline CDR1 and CDR2: SGHDT and YYEEEE. J was trimmed by 0 bases and V by 4 bases; bases with no gene match: 5.

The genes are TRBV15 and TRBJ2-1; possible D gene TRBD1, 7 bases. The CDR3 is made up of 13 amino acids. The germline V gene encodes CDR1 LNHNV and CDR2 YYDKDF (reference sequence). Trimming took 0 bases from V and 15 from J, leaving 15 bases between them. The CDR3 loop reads CATSRDIRRGPFF. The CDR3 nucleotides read TGTGCCACCAGCAGAGATATTAGGAGGGGGCCGTTCTTC.

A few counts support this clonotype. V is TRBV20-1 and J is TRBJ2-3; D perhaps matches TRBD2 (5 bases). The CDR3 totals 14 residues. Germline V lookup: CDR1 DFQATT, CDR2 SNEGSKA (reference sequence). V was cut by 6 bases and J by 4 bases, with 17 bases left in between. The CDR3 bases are TGCAGTGCCGAGGGCGGTGGGGTGGCAGATACGCAGTATTTT. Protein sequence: CSAEGGGVADTQYF.

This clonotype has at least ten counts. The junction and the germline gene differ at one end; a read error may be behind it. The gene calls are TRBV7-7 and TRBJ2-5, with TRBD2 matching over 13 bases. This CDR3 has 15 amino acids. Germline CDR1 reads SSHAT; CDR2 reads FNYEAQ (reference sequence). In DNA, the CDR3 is TGTGCTAGCAGCCGGACTAGCGGGAGATCTGAGACCCAGTACTTC. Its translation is CASSRTSGRSETQYF.

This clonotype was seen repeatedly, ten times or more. CDR3 residues: CATSVLASGSTTSDTDTQYF. Written as DNA, the CDR3 is TGTGCCACCAGTGTCCTCGCTAGCGGGAGTACAACGTCCGACACAGATACGCAGTATTTT. The chain is built from TRBV24-1 and TRBJ2-3; TRBD2 matches 10 bases. Germline trimming cut 5 bases from V and 2 bases from J; bases unmatched to any gene: 18. The CDR3 covers 20 residues. Per germline, CDR1 KGHDR and CDR2 SFDVKD.

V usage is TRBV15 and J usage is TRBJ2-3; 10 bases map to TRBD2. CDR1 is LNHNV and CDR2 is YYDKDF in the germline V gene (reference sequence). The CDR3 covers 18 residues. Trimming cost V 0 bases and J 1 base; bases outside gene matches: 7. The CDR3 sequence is CATSREAGGPGGTDTQYF. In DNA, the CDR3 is TGTGCCACCAGCAGAGAAGCGGGAGGGCCGGGGGGCACAGATACGCAGTATTTT.

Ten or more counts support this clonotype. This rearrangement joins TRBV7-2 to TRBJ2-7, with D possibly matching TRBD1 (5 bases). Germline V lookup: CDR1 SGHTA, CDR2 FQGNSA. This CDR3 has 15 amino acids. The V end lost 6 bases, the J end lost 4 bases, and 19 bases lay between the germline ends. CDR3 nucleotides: TGTGCCAGCAGTCGCCTGGGGCAGGAAATTTACGAGCAGTACTTC. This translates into CASSRLGQEIYEQYF.